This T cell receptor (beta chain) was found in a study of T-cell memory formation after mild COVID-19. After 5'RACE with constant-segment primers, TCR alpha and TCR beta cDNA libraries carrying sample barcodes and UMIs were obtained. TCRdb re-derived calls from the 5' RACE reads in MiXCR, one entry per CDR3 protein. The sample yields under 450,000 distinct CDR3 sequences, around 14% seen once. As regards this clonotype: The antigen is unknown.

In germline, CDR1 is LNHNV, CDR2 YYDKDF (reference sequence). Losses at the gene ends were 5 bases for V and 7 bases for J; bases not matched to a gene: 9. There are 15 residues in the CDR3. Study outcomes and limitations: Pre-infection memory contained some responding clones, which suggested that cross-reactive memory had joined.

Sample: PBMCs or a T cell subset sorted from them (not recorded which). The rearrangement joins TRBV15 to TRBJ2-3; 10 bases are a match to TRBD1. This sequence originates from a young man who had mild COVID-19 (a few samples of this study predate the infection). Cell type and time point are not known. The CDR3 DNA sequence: TGTGCCACCAGCTGGGACAGGGGCTCGAAAAATACGCAGTATTTT. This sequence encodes CATSWDRGSKNTQYF.